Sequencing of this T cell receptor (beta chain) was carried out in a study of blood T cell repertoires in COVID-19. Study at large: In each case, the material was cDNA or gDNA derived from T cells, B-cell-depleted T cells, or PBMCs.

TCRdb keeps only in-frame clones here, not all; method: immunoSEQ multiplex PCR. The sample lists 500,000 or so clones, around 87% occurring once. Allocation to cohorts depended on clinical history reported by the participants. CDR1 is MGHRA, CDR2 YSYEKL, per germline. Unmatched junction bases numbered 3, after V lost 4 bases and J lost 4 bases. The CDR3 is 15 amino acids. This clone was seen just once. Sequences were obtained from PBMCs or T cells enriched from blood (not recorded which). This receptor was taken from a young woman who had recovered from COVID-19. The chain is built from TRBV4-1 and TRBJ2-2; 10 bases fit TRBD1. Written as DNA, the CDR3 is TGCGCCAGCAGCCCGGGACAGGGGACCACCGGGGAGCTGTTTTTT. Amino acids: CASSPGQGTTGELFF.